This TCR beta chain was sequenced in a study of patients and donors after allogeneic stem cell transplantation. Trimming took 3 bases from V and 6 from J; bases not matched to a gene: 5. Germline CDR1 reads DFQATT; CDR2 reads SNEGSKA (reference sequence). The CDR3 totals 14 residues. TCRdb reprocessed the RT-PCR reads with MiXCR, giving one entry per CDR3 protein. This repertoire shows around 200,000 distinct CDR3 sequences, about 37% found once; its top ten account for approximately 10%. The source material was blood, either unsorted or a sorted T cell fraction (not recorded which). The receptor was derived from a human donor who was either an allogeneic HSCT recipient or a stem cell or donor lymphocyte infusion donor (not recorded which). It is not recorded whose cells these are; they may come from a transplant donor. This rearrangement joins TRBV20-1 to TRBJ2-1; 10 nucleotides match TRBD1. Written as DNA, the CDR3 is TGCAGTGCTAGTTCCCGGGACAGGGGCAATGAGCAGTTCTTC. It codes for CSASSRDRGNEQFF.